Presented here are 30 T cell receptor beta chains from one specimen sequenced in a study of blood T cells in healthy people across ages. PCR was performed a second time for 7 to 11 cycles using a sample-barcoded 5' primer and a J-beta primer mix. TCRdb re-analysed the 5' RACE reads in MiXCR, keeping a single row per CDR3 protein. Of some 1,800,000 distinct CDR3 sequences in the sample, about two fifths were seen once. Source material: blood. The receptors derive from a human donor in good health.

Remarks on this clonotype: A junction end diverges from the germline sequence, so it may reflect a read error. The chain combines TRBV4-2 with TRBJ2-5; 13 bases are shared with TRBD2. With the DNA end fitting TRBJ2-7 better, the J assignment may be wrong. This CDR3 spans 18 amino acids. Germline-derived CDR1 and CDR2 are LGHNA and YNFKEQ. The CDR3 coding sequence is TGTGCCAGCAGCCCAGGGACTAGCGGGGCCTCCCTCTCCTGCGAGCAGTACTTC. Its protein is CASSPGTSGASLSCEQYF.

This clonotype was recorded a few times. This chain uses TRBV7-8 with TRBJ2-4; 10 nucleotides align to TRBD1. Per the germline V gene, CDR1 is SGHVS and CDR2 is FQNEAQ. The CDR3 is 15 residues long. The V and J ends lost 4 bases and 13 bases, in that order; junction bases with no gene match: 13. CDR3 nucleotide sequence: TGTGCCAGCAGCTCATTCTCCGGGACAGGGGAAGAGCAGTACTTC. It encodes CASSSFSGTGEEQYF.

The J gene is TRBJ1-6, the V gene TRBV7-2; D is possibly TRBD1 (5 bases). The CDR3 consists of 15 residues. V lost 3 bases to trimming and J lost 6 bases, with 12 bases between them. Per the germline V gene, CDR1 is SGHTA and CDR2 is FQGNSA. CDR3: CASSLRGQVNSPLHF. DNA of the CDR3: TGTGCCAGCAGCTTGAGGGGTCAGGTTAATTCACCCCTCCACTTT.

J is TRBJ1-2 and V is TRBV7-2, with 9 bases lining up with TRBD1. The length of the CDR3 is 16 residues. With V trimmed by 5 bases and J by 8 bases, 15 bases remained unmatched. Germline V gene data show CDR1 as SGHTA and CDR2 as FQGNSA. The CDR3 sequence: CASSPNWGQGNEGYTF. The CDR3 nucleotides are TGTGCCAGCAGCCCGAACTGGGGACAGGGTAATGAGGGCTACACCTTC.

This clonotype has only a few counts. V and J are TRBV5-1 and TRBJ2-3; perhaps D is TRBD1 or TRBD2 (6 bases each). Trimming shortened V by 4 bases and J by 2 bases, and 14 bases separated the two germline ends. CDR3 length: 15 residues. Germline V CDR1 and CDR2: SGHRS, YFSETQ. CDR3 nucleotide sequence: TGCGCCAGCAGCGGGAGGAGGGGGGACACAGATACGCAGTATTTT. Its translation is CASSGRRGDTDTQYF. The variable domain in full, completed from reference TRBV5-1 and TRBJ2-3, reads KAGVTQTPRYLIKTRGQQVTLSCSPISGHRSVSWYQQTPGQGLQFLFEYFSETQRNKGNFPGRFSGRQFSNSRSEMNVSTLELGDSALYLCASSGRRGDTDTQYFGPGTRLTVL.

There are a few counts of this clonotype. This chain connects TRBV6-5 to TRBJ2-7; D gene ambiguous. Trimming stripped 2 bases from V and 6 bases from J, with 11 bases between. The CDR3 covers 13 residues. CDR1 MNHEY and CDR2 SVGAGI come from the germline V gene. CDR3 coding DNA: TGTGCCAGCAGTTACGGTGGCAGGTCCGAGCAGTACTTC. Its protein is CASSYGGRSEQYF.

This chain connects TRBV3-1 to TRBJ1-5; D unresolved. CDR3 length equals 15 residues. CDR1 is LGHDT and CDR2 is YNNKEL in the germline V gene (reference sequence). Trimming shortened V by 2 bases and J by 2 bases, and 10 bases separated the two germline ends. The DNA of the CDR3 is TGTGCCAGCAGCCAACACTTGGGAGGCAATCAGCCCCAGCATTTT. Its translation is CASSQHLGGNQPQHF.

A word on this clonotype: The junction does not match germline at one end; this may be a read error. V is TRBV10-3 and J is TRBJ2-7; D not certain. CDR1 and CDR2 (germline): ENHRY, SYGVKD. This CDR3 contains 13 residues. The CDR3 loop is CVISESPPSEQYF. The CDR3 DNA follows: TGTGTCATCAGTGAGTCGCCCCCGTCTGAGCAGTACTTC.

The CDR3 DNA reads TGTGCCAGCAACCCTCGACAGTCTTCCTACGAGCAGTTCTTC. As protein: CASNPRQSSYEQFF. The J gene is TRBJ2-1, the V gene TRBV7-2, with D possibly TRBD1 on 5 matching bases. CDR3 size: 14 residues. Trimming stripped 7 bases from V and 10 bases from J, with 20 bases between. Germline V CDR1 and CDR2: SGHTA, FQGNSA.

Notes on this clonotype: At one of its ends the junction is not consistent with the germline gene, which may arise from a read error. The chain recombines TRBV5-5 with TRBJ1-5; D is undetermined. CDR3 length: 16 amino acids. Germline CDR1 and CDR2: SGHKS and YYEKEE (reference sequence). The CDR3 DNA follows: TGTGCCAGCAGCTTGGATTACAGTAATAGCAATCAGCCCCATCATTTT. Translated: CASSLDYSNSNQPHHF. Variable domain in full (rest from reference TRBV5-5 and TRBJ1-5): DAGVTQSPTHLIKTRGQQVTLRCSPISGHKSVSWYQQVLGQGPQFIFQYYEKEERGRGNFPDRFSARQFPNYSSELNVNALLLGDSALYLCASSLDYSNSNQPHHFGDGTRLSIL.

The rearrangement links TRBV7-2 to TRBJ2-7, with D perhaps assigned TRBD1 or TRBD2 (5 bases each). Looked up from germline, CDR1 is SGHTA and CDR2 is FQGNSA. V lost 3 bases to trimming and J lost 6 bases, with 18 bases between them. The CDR3 is made up of 15 amino acids. CDR3 protein: CASSFKPGTVLEQYF. CDR3 DNA: TGTGCCAGCAGCTTCAAACCCGGGACCGTACTCGAGCAGTACTTC.

This chain joins TRBV4-3 and TRBJ2-1; D remains ambiguous. V was cut by 0 bases and J by 1 base, with 10 bases left in between. This CDR3 is built from 16 residues. Germline assignment: CDR1 LGHNA and CDR2 YSLEER. The CDR3: CASSQDDFLSYNEQFF. The CDR3, as DNA: TGCGCCAGCAGCCAAGATGACTTCTTATCCTACAATGAGCAGTTCTTC.

The chain couples TRBV18 to TRBJ2-5; D unclear. There are 17 residues in the CDR3. Germline V gene data show CDR1 as KGHSH and CDR2 as LQKENI. V gave up 8 bases and J gave up 4 bases, with 26 bases separating them. The CDR3 sequence is CASRDPYRLGERETQYF. CDR3 nucleotide sequence: TGTGCCAGCAGAGATCCCTACCGTTTAGGAGAAAGAGAGACCCAGTACTTC.

This clonotype was counted a few times. This chain uses TRBV29-1 with TRBJ2-7, with D unclear. The germline V gene encodes CDR1 SQVTM and CDR2 ANQGSEA. Trimming took 7 bases from V and 4 from J, leaving 14 bases between them. The CDR3 has 12 amino acids. The CDR3 protein is CSALTDRYEQYF. The DNA of the CDR3 is TGCAGCGCCTTAACCGATCGGTACGAGCAGTACTTC.

This clonotype was seen more than once but under ten times. This chain uses TRBV12-3 or TRBV12-4 with TRBJ2-4; D gene uncertain. The CDR3 has 14 residues. Trimming removed 5 bases at V and 0 bases at J, with 8 bases between. CDR3 bases: TGTGCCAGCAGTCCTTTATCAGCCAAAAACATTCAGTACTTC. Its translation: CASSPLSAKNIQYF.

The rearrangement uses TRBV12-3 or TRBV12-4 and TRBJ1-5; D is unresolved. V gave up 2 bases and J gave up 3 bases, with 5 bases separating them. The CDR3 is made up of 13 amino acids. This CDR3 reads CASSLYPNQPQHF. CDR3 nucleotide sequence: TGTGCCAGCAGTTTATATCCCAATCAGCCCCAGCATTTT.

With regard to this clonotype: The junction does not match germline at one end; this may be a read error. The gene calls are TRBV30 and TRBJ2-7; 7 bases are shared with TRBD2. The CDR3 contains 13 residues. Germline-derived CDR1 and CDR2 are GTSNPN and SVGIG (reference sequence). The CDR3 here is CVWSVTGGGEQYF. The CDR3 DNA follows: TGTGTCTGGAGTGTAACTGGGGGGGGAGAGCAGTACTTC.

The CDR3 DNA follows: TGTGCCAGCACCTCGGTTGGGGTTAGATACGAGCAGTACTTC. Translation: CASTSVGVRYEQYF. The chain has TRBV5-6 and TRBJ2-4, with D unresolved. The closer fit of TRBJ2-7 to the DNA end suggests the J call may be wrong. This CDR3 comprises 14 residues. CDR1 is SGHDT and CDR2 is YYEEEE in the germline V gene.

The chain carries TRBV4-3 and TRBJ1-1; D gene ambiguous. Germline lookup yields CDR1 LGHNA and CDR2 YSLEER. V gave up 0 bases and J gave up 1 base, with 9 bases separating them. This CDR3 is built from 15 residues. As DNA, the CDR3 is TGCGCCAGCAGCCAAGATGGCCACAGGAACACTGAAGCTTTCTTT. It codes for CASSQDGHRNTEAFF.

The chain uses TRBV5-1 and TRBJ2-1; no clear D. Trimming left V 0 bases short and J 0 bases short, with 10 bases between. The CDR3 has 16 amino acids. Germline V gene lookup returns CDR1 SGHRS and CDR2 YFSETQ. Written as DNA, the CDR3 is TGCGCCAGCAGCTTGGGGACGGCTAGCTCCTACAATGAGCAGTTCTTC. As protein: CASSLGTASSYNEQFF.

The rearrangement joins TRBV29-1 to TRBJ1-1; no firm D call. The V end was cut by 4 bases, the J end by 7 bases, with 10 bases between. Germline CDR1 reads SQVTM; CDR2 reads ANQGSEA. The CDR3 runs to 11 residues. CDR3 sequence (DNA): TGCAGCGTTGGTTTAGTTGGTGAAGCTTTCTTT. It is translated as CSVGLVGEAFF.

The V gene is TRBV27, the J gene TRBJ2-7, with D perhaps matching TRBD1 or TRBD2 (5 bases each). Germline values: CDR1 MNHEY, CDR2 SMNVEV (reference sequence). The V end was cut by 5 bases, the J end by 9 bases, with 14 bases between. CDR3 length: 12 amino acids. DNA for the CDR3: TGTGCCAGCAGTAGGGACCTTTTAGTGCAGTACTTC. Protein: CASSRDLLVQYF.

This clonotype was found a few times. The chain recombines TRBV28 with TRBJ2-1, with 10 bases fitting TRBD1. Germline V CDR1 and CDR2: MDHEN, SYDVKM. The CDR3 has 14 amino acids. V shed 6 bases and J 9 bases; nucleotides not matched to a gene: 8. The CDR3 protein is CASSLTGGFSEQFF. CDR3 in DNA: TGTGCCAGCAGCCTGACAGGGGGCTTTAGTGAGCAGTTCTTC.

This chain uses TRBV2 with TRBJ2-3, with D possibly matching TRBD1 (5 bases). V dropped 4 bases and J dropped 6 bases, with 11 bases sitting between them. The germline gives CDR1 SNHLY, CDR2 FYNNEI. The CDR3 is made up of 13 amino acids. The CDR3 sequence is CASSGRDGDTQYF. CDR3 nucleotides: TGTGCCAGCAGTGGCAGGGATGGCGATACGCAGTATTTT.

This clonotype appeared a few times. This rearrangement joins TRBV4-3 to TRBJ1-2; D is possibly TRBD1 (5 bases). Trimming pared 1 base from V and 8 bases from J, leaving 14 bases between. CDR3 length: 14 amino acids. CDR1 and CDR2 from the germline V gene are LGHNA and YSLEER. Here the CDR3 DNA reads TGCGCCAGCAGCCAAGTTCCGGCAGGGAAAGGCTACACCTTC. This gives the protein CASSQVPAGKGYTF.

The chain uses TRBV11-3 and TRBJ2-7; 10 bases are shared with TRBD2. This CDR3 comprises 17 residues. The J segment lost 3 bases and the V segment lost 0 bases, leaving 8 bases of the junction unmatched. The germline V gene encodes CDR1 SGHNT and CDR2 YENEEA. The CDR3 protein is CASSLELAGPHNYEQYF. CDR3 nucleotides: TGTGCCAGCAGCTTAGAACTAGCGGGGCCGCACAACTACGAGCAGTACTTC.

CDR3 region: CASSFLQGAKQETQYF. In DNA, the CDR3 is TGTGCCAGCAGTTTTTTACAGGGGGCCAAGCAAGAGACCCAGTACTTC. V usage is TRBV28 and J usage is TRBJ2-5; 9 nucleotides line up with TRBD1. Germline-derived CDR1 and CDR2 are MDHEN and SYDVKM. The CDR3 is 16 amino acids. V shed 3 bases and J 2 bases; nucleotides not matched to a gene: 7. The entire variable domain, with the rest obtained from reference TRBV28 and TRBJ2-5, is as follows: DVKVTQSSRYLVKRTGEKVFLECVQDMDHENMFWYRQDPGLGLRLIYFSYDVKMKEKGDIPEGYSVSREKKERFSLILESASTNQTSMYLCASSFLQGAKQETQYFGPGTRLLVL.

This clonotype was counted only a few times. The gene calls are TRBV7-9 and TRBJ2-3; D is undetermined. Germline loops: CDR1 SEHNR, CDR2 FQNEAQ (reference sequence). CDR3 size: 14 residues. Trimming cost V 5 bases and J 3 bases, with 12 bases left between them. This chain's CDR3 is CASSKSPRTDTQYF. CDR3 in DNA: TGTGCCAGCAGCAAATCTCCTAGAACAGATACGCAGTATTTT.

The CDR3 nucleotides are TGCGCCAGCAGCCCCGGAGGGGGGGATCATCAGCCCCAGCATTTT. Translation gives CASSPGGGDHQPQHF. This chain uses TRBV5-1 with TRBJ1-5; perhaps TRBD1 as D (6 bases). V was pared by 4 bases and J by 5 bases, with 16 bases between. The germline gives CDR1 SGHRS, CDR2 YFSETQ. The CDR3 covers 15 residues.

V usage is TRBV5-1 and J usage is TRBJ1-2, with D uncertain. V shed 0 bases and J shed 4 bases, with 7 bases lying between them. The length of the CDR3 is 13 residues. The germline V gene has CDR1 SGHRS and CDR2 YFSETQ. CDR3 residues: CASSLGWAYGYTF. For the CDR3, the DNA is TGCGCCAGCAGCTTGGGGTGGGCCTATGGCTACACCTTC.